Below, one TCR beta chain is given with its context. Germline CDR1 and CDR2: LNHDA and SQIVND (reference sequence). CDR3 length equals 19 residues. The V gene end was trimmed by 0 bases and the J gene end by 1 base; junction bases not matched to a gene: 11. Produced via immunoSEQ multiplex PCR; TCRdb's table is partial and in-frame only. The sample holds 20,000 to 30,000 clones; around nine tenths are singletons and the top ten take roughly a tenth. The data were obtained in a study of T cell changes during pregnancy in multiple sclerosis. This receptor was taken from a female donor in good health, enrolled as a control in a pregnancy study. The chain has TRBV19 and TRBJ1-5; TRBD1 matches 8 bases. Sequencing used CD8+ T cells from peripheral blood mononuclear cells, obtained in the third trimester of pregnancy. CDR3 nucleotide sequence: TGTGCCAGTAGTATAGATCAACGGGGGACAGGAGGGAGCAATCAGCCCCAGCATTTT. The encoded protein is CASSIDQRGTGGSNQPQHF.